Below, 21 T cell receptor beta chains from the same sample are listed, as sequenced in a study of cytomegalovirus exposure and HLA in healthy donors. Amplification used 60 Vbeta primers and 13 Jbeta primers. Only in-frame clones appear in the TCRdb table, and some are missing; sequencing was by immunoSEQ multiplex PCR. This table holds 130,000 to 150,000 clones, about four fifths found once. The source material was PBMCs. All receptors come from a male donor in good health and CMV-seronegative.

The chain links TRBV5-4 to TRBJ2-4; 7 bases map to TRBD1. Germline CDR1 reads SGHNT; CDR2 reads YYREEE (reference sequence). V dropped 5 bases and J dropped 7; count of bases not matched to a gene: 12. This CDR3 region has 15 residues. CDR3 in DNA: TGTGCCAGCAGACCCGGGACAGATGGTGGGAACATTCAGTACTTC. Its translation: CASRPGTDGGNIQYF.

The DNA for the CDR3 is TGTGCCAGCAGCTTAGGAAACGGACAGGCGAACGAGCAGTACTTC. The encoded protein is CASSLGNGQANEQYF. The rearrangement links TRBV7-9 to TRBJ2-7, with TRBD1 matching 7 bases. The germline V gene encodes CDR1 SEHNR and CDR2 FQNEAQ (reference sequence). Trimming cost V 1 base and J 5 bases; bases outside gene matches: 8. The CDR3 runs 15 residues.

The V call is TRBV7-4, the J call TRBJ1-2; 8 bases agree with TRBD1. V gave up 5 bases and J gave up 11 bases; unmatched junction bases: 10. CDR1 is SGHVT and CDR2 is SQSDAQ in the germline V gene. The CDR3 loop spans 13 amino acids. The CDR3 nucleotides are TGTGCCAGCAGCACCGGGACAGGTCAGCAGTACACCTTC. It yields the protein CASSTGTGQQYTF.

V is TRBV19 and J is TRBJ2-2, with 9 nucleotides matching TRBD1. With V trimmed by 4 bases and J by 3 bases, 12 bases remained unmatched. The CDR3 is made up of 18 amino acids. Germline V gene sequence: CDR1 LNHDA, CDR2 SQIVND (reference sequence). The CDR3: CASSTRDRVTEDTGELFF. CDR3 coding DNA: TGTGCCAGTAGTACCCGGGACAGGGTGACTGAGGACACCGGGGAGCTGTTTTTT.

This clone was counted only a few times. The chain joins TRBV6-5 to TRBJ1-2, with a weak D call TRBD1 (5 bases). V was clipped by 5 bases and J by 3 bases, with 10 bases between them. The CDR3 contains 13 residues. Germline CDR1 MNHEY, CDR2 SVGAGI. CDR3 DNA: TGTGCCAGCAGTCGTTCGGGGGACTATGGCTACACCTTC. Amino acid sequence: CASSRSGDYGYTF.

CDR3 bases: TGCGCCAGCAGCTGGGGGACAGGGAACACTGAAGCTTTCTTT. Its translation is CASSWGTGNTEAFF. The rearrangement uses TRBV5-1 and TRBJ1-1; TRBD1 matches 8 bases. Germline-derived CDR1 and CDR2 are SGHRS and YFSETQ. The V gene end was trimmed by 3 bases and the J gene end by 1 base; junction bases not matched to a gene: 2. The CDR3 runs 14 residues.

This clone was observed a single time. The V and J genes are TRBV5-1 and TRBJ2-7; D is perhaps TRBD1 (6 bases). Deletions cut 0 bases from V and 4 bases from J, with 11 bases between. Germline V gene lookup returns CDR1 SGHRS and CDR2 YFSETQ. The length of the CDR3 is 14 residues. CDR3 residues: CASSLGGTPYEQYF. CDR3 DNA sequence: TGCGCCAGCAGCTTGGGTGGGACACCATACGAGCAGTACTTC.

This chain uses TRBV7-2 with TRBJ2-3, with D possibly being TRBD2 (5 bases). The germline gives CDR1 SGHTA, CDR2 FQGNSA. V lost 5 bases and J lost 2, with 20 bases in between. The CDR3 consists of 17 residues. The CDR3 here is CASSSRSGRGYTDTQYF. The DNA for the CDR3 is TGTGCCAGCAGCAGCCGGAGCGGTCGCGGGTACACAGATACGCAGTATTTT.

The V call is TRBV6-5, the J call TRBJ1-1; D possibly corresponds to TRBD1 (5 bases). Trimming took off 5 bases at V and 1 base at J, with 14 bases between the two ends. Germline V lookup: CDR1 MNHEY, CDR2 SVGAGI. The CDR3 is 15 residues long. The chain's CDR3 is CASSKGWGTNTEAFF. The CDR3 bases are TGTGCCAGCAGTAAGGGGTGGGGCACGAACACTGAAGCTTTCTTT.

V is TRBV6-1 and J is TRBJ1-2, with a possible D match to TRBD1 (6 bases). This CDR3 is 14 amino acids long. Germline CDR1 is MNHNS and CDR2 is SASEGT. The ends were cut back, 6 bases at V and 3 bases at J, with 14 bases in the middle. The CDR3 DNA reads TGTGCCAGCAGCACTACAGGGCCCTACTATGGCTACACCTTC. Protein product: CASSTTGPYYGYTF.

Only one count was recorded for this clone. This chain links TRBV18 with TRBJ2-7; D possibly corresponds to TRBD1 (5 bases). The CDR3 extends over 14 amino acids. Germline-derived CDR1 and CDR2 are KGHSH and LQKENI. V dropped 3 bases and J dropped 2 bases, with 11 bases sitting between them. The CDR3 protein is CASSPADRTYEQYF. CDR3 bases: TGTGCCAGCTCACCGGCCGACAGAACCTACGAGCAGTACTTC.

V usage is TRBV11-2 and J usage is TRBJ1-4; TRBD1 aligns across 10 bases. The ends lost 1 base at V and 7 bases at J; junction bases unmatched: 9. CDR3 size: 17 residues. The germline CDR1 and CDR2 sequences are SGHAT and FQNNGV. CDR3 residues: CASSLGSGGQGGEKLFF. CDR3 sequence (DNA): TGTGCCAGCAGCTTAGGTTCTGGAGGACAGGGGGGTGAAAAACTGTTTTTT. Complete variable domain (other parts from reference TRBV11-2 and TRBJ1-4): EAGVAQSPRYKIIEKRQSVAFWCNPISGHATLYWYQQILGQGPKLLIQFQNNGVVDDSQLPKDRFSAERLKGVDSTLKIQPAKLEDSAVYLCASSLGSGGQGGEKLFFGSGTQLSVL.

The rearrangement joins TRBV5-1 to TRBJ1-1, with D hard to call. The V gene's germline CDR1 is SGHRS and CDR2 YFSETQ. CDR3 length: 12 residues. The V gene lost 2 bases and the J gene lost 1 base, with 3 bases spanning the gap. CDR3 in amino acids: CASSFGNTEAFF. The CDR3 DNA sequence: TGCGCCAGCAGCTTCGGGAACACTGAAGCTTTCTTT.

J is TRBJ2-5 and V is TRBV11-3, with D tentatively TRBD2 (5 bases). CDR1 and CDR2 from the germline V gene are SGHNT and YENEEA. Deletions cut 5 bases from V and 3 bases from J, with 10 bases between. The CDR3 spans 13 residues. DNA for the CDR3: TGTGCCAGCAGCCCGCGGACTGAAGAGACCCAGTACTTC. This codes for CASSPRTEETQYF.

The J gene is TRBJ2-1, the V gene TRBV29-1; D unclear. V was shortened by 4 bases and J by 0 bases, with 7 bases between the two germline ends. The germline V gene has CDR1 SQVTM and CDR2 ANQGSEA. The CDR3 is made up of 13 amino acids. DNA for the CDR3: TGCAGCGTTGCTGCGAGCTCCTACAATGAGCAGTTCTTC. Translated: CSVAASSYNEQFF.

The chain couples TRBV5-1 to TRBJ2-7; D call uncertain. V shed 4 bases and J shed 1 base, with 21 bases lying between them. The CDR3 is 17 amino acids. Germline V gene lookup returns CDR1 SGHRS and CDR2 YFSETQ. Here the CDR3 DNA reads TGCGCCAGCAGCCTCAACCCGGTAAGGAGTTTATCCTACGAGCAGTACTTC. It codes for CASSLNPVRSLSYEQYF.

The V call is TRBV6-5, the J call TRBJ2-7; 9 nucleotides match TRBD2. After removal of 7 bases from V and 2 bases from J, the junction contained 6 bases not matched to a gene. Looked up from germline, CDR1 is MNHEY and CDR2 is SVGAGI. CDR3 size: 14 residues. CDR3: CASKGSGSAYEQYF. The DNA of the CDR3 is TGTGCCAGCAAAGGTAGCGGGAGCGCCTACGAGCAGTACTTC.

The chain joins TRBV18 to TRBJ1-5; unclear D gene. V lost 1 base, J lost 7 bases, and 11 bases lay in between. Per germline, CDR1 KGHSH and CDR2 LQKENI. This CDR3 spans 14 amino acids. The CDR3 loop reads CASSPLGGLQPQHF. DNA for the CDR3: TGTGCCAGCTCACCACTGGGCGGGTTACAGCCCCAGCATTTT.

The chain recombines TRBV5-4 with TRBJ2-7, with a weak D call TRBD1 (6 bases). The germline gives CDR1 SGHNT, CDR2 YYREEE (reference sequence). This CDR3 spans 14 amino acids. The V end lost 0 bases, the J end lost 2 bases, and 9 bases lay between the germline ends. In DNA, the CDR3 is TGTGCCAGCAGCTTGGATTCAGGGGCCTACGAGCAGTACTTC. This encodes CASSLDSGAYEQYF. Full variable domain (missing parts from reference TRBV5-4 and TRBJ2-7): ETGVTQSPTHLIKTRGQQVTLRCSSQSGHNTVSWYQQALGQGPQFIFQYYREEENGRGNFPPRFSGLQFPNYSSELNVNALELDDSALYLCASSLDSGAYEQYFGPGTRLTVT.

This rearrangement joins TRBV27 to TRBJ1-2; D might be TRBD1 (6 bases). The CDR3 has 14 residues. Trimming pared 3 bases from V and 4 bases from J, leaving 12 bases between. Germline V gene lookup returns CDR1 MNHEY and CDR2 SMNVEV (reference sequence). CDR3 nucleotides: TGTGCCAGCAGTTTCGGGGGGCGAAGCTATGGCTACACCTTC. Protein: CASSFGGRSYGYTF.

This clone was detected only once. The sample carries other DNA sequences with the same CDR3. V is TRBV19 and J is TRBJ2-7; possibly TRBD2 for D (6 bases). The germline V gene has CDR1 LNHDA and CDR2 SQIVND (reference sequence). The CDR3 runs 11 residues. Trimming removed 6 bases at V and 6 bases at J, with 9 bases between. CDR3 in amino acids: CASRRGGEQYF. DNA of the CDR3: TGTGCCAGTAGGCGGGGAGGCGAGCAGTACTTC.